The present T cell receptor beta chain was sequenced within a study of blood T cell repertoires in COVID-19. Germline CDR1 SNHLY, CDR2 FYNNEI. The junction had 7 bases not matched to a gene; V was cut back by 3 bases and J by 6 bases. The CDR3 sequence is 15 residues long. Sequenced by immunoSEQ multiplex PCR; TCRdb stores in-frame clones only, minus some. The repertoire consists of 150,000 to 250,000 clones, with 82% occurring once and the leading ten covering approximately 10%. This chain links TRBV2 with TRBJ2-3; 9 nucleotides align to TRBD2. Source material: PBMCs or T cells enriched from blood (not recorded which). This TCR derives from a man between 40 and 49 years old who had recovered from COVID-19. The CDR3, as DNA: TGTGCCAGCAGTGAGGGTAGCGGGAGAAGGGATACGCAGTATTTT. Its protein product is CASSEGSGRRDTQYF.